The sequence of this TCR beta chain was determined in a study of blood T cell repertoires in COVID-19 (dated by TCRdb to the early 2020s). A note on the overall study: Collaborator samples came from the United States, Italy and Spain and covered acute and convalescent phases of COVID-19. The prospective study material was composed of cDNA or gDNA derived from T cells, B-cell-depleted T cells, or PBMCs. The dataset comprised deeply sampled blood TCRbeta repertoires from subjects exposed to, actively infected with, or recovered from COVID-19. The repertoires were released in a freely available public database intended as a resource for research on the immune response to SARS-CoV-2. The samples were drawn from the first 160 participants of the ongoing ImmuneRACE study and from some 1,300 subjects provided by 6 global collaborators. Sample metadata almost always included a de-identified subject ID, COVID-19 status, age in years and sex. Where available, HLA class I and class II types were obtained from metadata supplied by the sample provider rather than from assay-based typing.

CDR1 SGHKS and CDR2 YYEKEE are derived from the germline V gene (reference sequence). Taken from cysteine to phenylalanine, the CDR3 has 16 residues. Left in the record is the CDR3 DNA by itself, 48 bases read in frame from the first base. For this chain, trimming is 4 bases at the V end and 0 bases at the J end, and the number of junction bases without a gene match is 8. TCRbeta CDR3 regions were amplified from genomic DNA by means of the immunoSEQ Assay, a bias-controlled multiplex PCR. The source study handled its data this way. Nucleated cell counts per sample were estimated from amplification of reference gene primers within the assay. To quantify the absolute abundance of each unique TCRbeta CDR3 rearrangement, sequence reads were collapsed and filtered. For each sample, productive Simpson clonality was calculated as the square root of Simpson's diversity index over productive rearrangements. TCRdb took over this immuneACCESS table, retaining in-frame rearrangements with V and J assigned. Such tables are incomplete; in checked studies, under half of the missing clones stem from an unresolved V gene, and the remainder is unexplained. V and J calls and clone size are given by that table; D and trimming were obtained from the DNA. The table for this sample lists about 80,000 clones; 85% of them were counted only once. The ten top clones hold around a tenth of the sample.

One collaborating source in Seattle enrolled patients during active infection and followed them longitudinally through the course of disease. The collaborating institutions used their own protocols to collect whole blood in K2EDTA tubes. For TCRbeta analysis, collaborators shipped samples as frozen whole blood, isolated PBMCs, or DNA extracted from either of those sample types. A note on this clone: What this receptor recognizes is not known. Base qualities are not recorded, but no much larger clone differs from it by a single base.

General findings and caveats noted by the study authors: How much clinical and demographic metadata was included differed by source and by participant, and the metadata was provided uncurated.

This receptor was obtained from a man aged 45-60 years with COVID-19, enrolled during active disease. The sample taken for sequencing was peripheral blood. Rearrangement joined TRBV5-5 to TRBJ2-3, with TRBD2 matching 7 junction bases. The CDR3 region has the sequence CASSPPLAASTDTQYF. The nucleotides are TGTGCCAGCAGCCCCCCCCTAGCGGCTAGCACAGATACGCAGTATTTT.